Below, 28 T cell receptor beta chains from the same sample are listed, as sequenced in a study of blood T cell repertoires in COVID-19. Generated by immunoSEQ multiplex PCR, the TCRdb table keeps only in-frame clones and is missing some. Of under 50,000 clones listed, roughly 90% are singletons. Sequencing was performed on peripheral blood. These receptors came from a man between 65 and 79 years old with active COVID-19.

This sequence joins TRBV5-4 and TRBJ2-2; 8 bases are a match to TRBD1. Germline CDR1 reads SGHNT; CDR2 reads YYREEE (reference sequence). The V segment lost 3 bases and the J segment 2 bases; nucleotides outside the gene matches: 6. CDR3 length: 16 amino acids. In DNA form, the CDR3 reads TGTGCCAGCAGCTCGCCGGGACAGGCCAACACCGGGGAGCTGTTTTTT. Residues: CASSSPGQANTGELFF.

The chain employs TRBV27 and TRBJ2-7; TRBD1 matches at 10 bases. CDR1 and CDR2 from the germline V gene are MNHEY and SMNVEV (reference sequence). With V trimmed by 1 base and J by 4 bases, 4 bases remained unmatched. The CDR3 consists of 15 residues. CDR3 protein: CASSLLGTGVYEQYF. Written as DNA, the CDR3 is TGTGCCAGCAGTTTATTAGGGACAGGGGTATACGAGCAGTACTTC.

This chain joins TRBV12-3 or TRBV12-4 and TRBJ1-5; possibly TRBD1 for D (5 bases). The CDR3 runs 12 residues. V lost 8 bases to trimming and J lost 6 bases, with 11 bases between them. CDR3 DNA: TGTGCCAGCGGCAGGGTGGGTCAGCCCCAGCATTTT. Its protein is CASGRVGQPQHF.

The V and J genes are TRBV15 and TRBJ2-2; TRBD2 might be the D (5 bases). V lost 5 bases to trimming and J lost 6 bases, with 16 bases between them. The V gene's germline CDR1 is LNHNV and CDR2 YYDKDF (reference sequence). The CDR3 is 15 amino acids. CDR3 bases: TGTGCCACCAGCCCCCCGGGGATAGAAGCCGGGGAGCTGTTTTTT. Translated, it gives CATSPPGIEAGELFF.

Notes on this clone: The sample contains more than one DNA sequence encoding this CDR3. This chain uses TRBV28 with TRBJ2-2; 12 bases align to TRBD2. Per germline, CDR1 MDHEN and CDR2 SYDVKM. The CDR3 runs to 16 residues. V was pared by 1 base and J by 5 bases, with 2 bases of the junction left unmatched. CDR3 nucleotides: TGTGCCAGCAGTTTATTTACTAGCGGGGGGACCGGGGAGCTGTTTTTT. It translates to CASSLFTSGGTGELFF.

The chain links TRBV7-2 to TRBJ2-7, with a tentative D call TRBD1 (5 bases). This CDR3 region has 14 residues. V dropped 1 base and J dropped 2 bases, with 9 bases sitting between them. The germline CDR1 and CDR2 sequences are SGHTA and FQGNSA. This CDR3 reads CASSLVRAPYEQYF. The CDR3 DNA sequence: TGTGCCAGCAGCTTAGTCAGGGCCCCCTACGAGCAGTACTTC.

This chain joins TRBV7-2 and TRBJ2-1; 14 positions match TRBD2. Germline CDR1 SGHTA, CDR2 FQGNSA. Trimming took 4 bases from V and 7 from J; bases not matched to a gene: 9. This CDR3 contains 17 residues. The CDR3 here is CASSSTRLAGGLNEQFF. The CDR3 DNA is TGTGCCAGCAGCTCGACGCGACTAGCGGGGGGGCTGAATGAGCAGTTCTTC.

The chain carries TRBV5-6 and TRBJ1-4; TRBD1 aligns across 10 bases. This CDR3 comprises 14 residues. CDR1 and CDR2 (germline): SGHDT, YYEEEE. The ends lost 4 bases at V and 5 bases at J; junction bases unmatched: 2. The chain's CDR3 is CASSPDRGNEKLFF. DNA of the CDR3: TGTGCCAGCAGCCCGGACAGGGGGAATGAAAAACTGTTTTTT.

The rearrangement uses TRBV5-1 and TRBJ2-3; 15 bases fit TRBD2. Germline V lookup: CDR1 SGHRS, CDR2 YFSETQ. V was pared by 4 bases and J by 10 bases, with 7 bases of the junction left unmatched. CDR3 length: 15 amino acids. This chain's CDR3 is CASSAGLAGGESQYF. CDR3 DNA sequence: TGCGCCAGCAGCGCGGGACTAGCGGGAGGAGAATCGCAGTATTTT.

The chain carries TRBV7-9 and TRBJ2-5; D is perhaps TRBD1 (6 bases). CDR1 is SEHNR and CDR2 is FQNEAQ in the germline V gene (reference sequence). This CDR3 region has 14 residues. With 0 bases removed from V and 5 bases from J, the gap between germline ends came to 10 bases. In DNA, the CDR3 is TGTGCCAGCAGCTTAGCAGGGGGTAAGGAGACCCAGTACTTC. This encodes CASSLAGGKETQYF.

This chain joins TRBV19 and TRBJ2-5; 11 nucleotides agree with TRBD1. The CDR3 contains 15 residues. Per the germline V gene, CDR1 is LNHDA and CDR2 is SQIVND (reference sequence). The V gene end was trimmed by 1 base and the J gene end by 5 bases; junction bases not matched to a gene: 3. Here the CDR3 DNA reads TGTGCCAGTAGTATAGGGACAGGGGGCAGGGAGACCCAGTACTTC. It encodes CASSIGTGGRETQYF.

The chain carries TRBV2 and TRBJ2-7, with 8 bases aligning to TRBD2. The CDR3 loop spans 14 amino acids. CDR1 SNHLY and CDR2 FYNNEI come from the germline V gene. V gave up 7 bases and J gave up 0 bases; unmatched junction bases: 5. The CDR3 DNA reads as TGTGCCAGCAAAGCGGGACTAGGCTCCTACGAGCAGTACTTC. Amino acids: CASKAGLGSYEQYF.

This clone showed up just once. This rearrangement joins TRBV5-6 to TRBJ2-6; no clear D. CDR1 and CDR2 from the germline V gene are SGHDT and YYEEEE. Trimming shortened V by 2 bases and J by 0 bases, and 6 bases separated the two germline ends. The CDR3 is 15 residues long. CDR3 amino acids: CASSFRSSGANVLTF. The CDR3 DNA reads TGTGCCAGCAGCTTTCGGTCCTCTGGGGCCAACGTCCTGACTTTC.

V usage is TRBV27 and J usage is TRBJ2-1, with TRBD2 matching 12 bases. This CDR3 has 16 residues. The germline gives CDR1 MNHEY, CDR2 SMNVEV (reference sequence). V shed 3 bases, J shed 7 bases, and the junction held 7 bases outside the gene matches. CDR3 amino acids: CASSFLAGGKKNEQFF. CDR3 in DNA: TGTGCCAGCAGTTTCCTAGCGGGAGGGAAAAAGAATGAGCAGTTCTTC.

The V call is TRBV3-1 (or the pseudogene TRBV3-2), the J call TRBJ2-7, with D perhaps TRBD2 (6 bases). The germline V and J ends were trimmed by 2 bases and 1 base, with 15 bases remaining between them. Germline CDR1 is LGHDT and CDR2 is YNNKEL (reference sequence). The CDR3 contains 16 residues. The CDR3 loop reads CASSQWERVRSYEQYF. The CDR3 DNA reads TGTGCCAGCAGCCAATGGGAGCGGGTACGATCCTACGAGCAGTACTTC.

The rearrangement joins TRBV7-9 to TRBJ2-3; D is unresolved. CDR1 SEHNR and CDR2 FQNEAQ come from the germline V gene (reference sequence). The V gene lost 3 bases and the J gene lost 4 bases, with 8 bases spanning the gap. CDR3 length: 13 amino acids. CDR3 in amino acids: CASSFGSADTQYF. The CDR3 nucleotides read TGTGCCAGCAGCTTCGGGTCCGCAGATACGCAGTATTTT. Complete variable domain (other parts from reference TRBV7-9 and TRBJ2-3): DTGVSQNPRHKITKRGQNVTFRCDPISEHNRLYWYRQTLGQGPEFLTYFQNEAQLEKSRLLSDRFSAERPKGSFSTLEIQRTEQGDSAMYLCASSFGSADTQYFGPGTRLTVL.

The gene calls are TRBV14 and TRBJ1-4; TRBD1 might be the D (6 bases). From germline, CDR1 is SGHDN and CDR2 FVKESK. The ends were cut back, 9 bases at V and 4 bases at J, with 12 bases in the middle. The CDR3 runs to 13 residues. The CDR3 is CASQGQLNEKLFF. DNA of the CDR3: TGTGCCAGTCAAGGACAGCTTAATGAAAAACTGTTTTTT.

This clone occurred a few times. V and J are TRBV9 and TRBJ2-5; D ambiguous. The V gene lost 0 bases and the J gene lost 1 base, with 10 bases spanning the gap. This CDR3 is 15 amino acids long. Germline loops: CDR1 SGDLS, CDR2 YYNGEE. CDR3 loop: CASSVGGRGQETQYF. The CDR3 DNA reads as TGTGCCAGCAGCGTAGGAGGCAGAGGCCAAGAGACCCAGTACTTC.

This chain uses TRBV15 with TRBJ1-1, with D possibly TRBD1 on 6 matching bases. V was cut by 4 bases and J by 3 bases, with 15 bases left in between. Germline V gene lookup returns CDR1 LNHNV and CDR2 YYDKDF (reference sequence). The CDR3 contains 15 residues. Here the CDR3 reads CATSKQGGGDTEAFF. In nucleotides, the CDR3 is TGTGCCACCAGCAAACAAGGGGGTGGGGACACTGAAGCTTTCTTT.

This clone qualifies as medium-sized. Different DNA sequences within this sample yield the same CDR3. This chain joins TRBV12-3 or TRBV12-4 and TRBJ2-2; D gene unclear. The CDR3 extends over 12 amino acids. V lost 3 bases to trimming and J lost 6 bases, with 5 bases between them. The chain's CDR3 is CASSFYPGELFF. DNA of the CDR3: TGTGCCAGCAGTTTTTATCCCGGGGAGCTGTTTTTT.

The V and J genes are TRBV20-1 and TRBJ2-5; 14 positions agree with TRBD2. Germline V gene lookup returns CDR1 DFQATT and CDR2 SNEGSKA (reference sequence). Unmatched junction bases numbered 5, after V lost 3 bases and J lost 5 bases. The CDR3 has 15 amino acids. Written as DNA, the CDR3 is TGCAGTGCTAGTCGGACTAGCGGGGGGTTGGAGACCCAGTACTTC. Its translation: CSASRTSGGLETQYF.

This chain links TRBV3-1 (or the pseudogene TRBV3-2) with TRBJ2-1, with 10 bases matching TRBD1. The CDR3 contains 14 residues. CDR1 and CDR2 (germline): LGHDT, YNNKEL (reference sequence). The J segment lost 9 bases and the V segment lost 8 bases, leaving 10 bases of the junction unmatched. Here the CDR3 DNA reads TGTGCCAGCGGGGGACAGGGGAAAACGAGTGAGCAGTTCTTC. Translating it yields CASGGQGKTSEQFF.

In the case of this clone: A junction boundary mismatches the germline segment, possibly from a read error. The V call is TRBV2, the J call TRBJ2-3; D is perhaps TRBD2 (6 bases). This CDR3 contains 14 residues. Germline loops: CDR1 SNHLY, CDR2 FYNNEI. CDR3 coding DNA: TGTGCCAGCCGTGATGGCAGCGGGCTTGGTACGCAGTATTTT. Encoded protein: CASRDGSGLGTQYF.

The J gene is TRBJ1-1, the V gene TRBV5-1; D not resolved. This CDR3 contains 12 residues. Per germline, CDR1 SGHRS and CDR2 YFSETQ. V shed 2 bases and J shed 2 bases, with 4 bases lying between them. The chain's CDR3 is CASSFSNTEAFF. The CDR3 DNA reads TGCGCCAGCAGCTTTTCAAACACTGAAGCTTTCTTT.

This chain uses TRBV30 with TRBJ1-5; the match to TRBD1 covers 7 bases. V was clipped by 5 bases and J by 6 bases; unmatched bases: 7. This CDR3 has 13 residues. Germline assignment: CDR1 GTSNPN and CDR2 SVGIG (reference sequence). The CDR3 is CAWDGQAGQPQHF. The CDR3 DNA reads TGTGCCTGGGACGGACAGGCCGGTCAGCCCCAGCATTTT.

V gene TRBV24-1 combines with J gene TRBJ1-2; TRBD1 might be the D (5 bases). Looked up from germline, CDR1 is KGHDR and CDR2 is SFDVKD. The CDR3 runs to 15 residues. The ends were cut back, 4 bases at V and 8 bases at J, with 19 bases in the middle. The CDR3, as DNA: TGTGCCACCAGTGAGGGGGGGTCAAGACTCGAAGGCTACACCTTC. Amino acids: CATSEGGSRLEGYTF.

The chain uses TRBV5-1 and TRBJ2-7; TRBD2 is a possible D gene (6 bases). CDR3 size: 14 residues. With 1 base removed from V and 3 bases from J, the gap between germline ends came to 11 bases. Germline V CDR1 and CDR2: SGHRS, YFSETQ. The CDR3 bases are TGCGCCAGCAGCTTGCAGGACTACGACTACGAGCAGTACTTC. Protein: CASSLQDYDYEQYF.

The chain uses TRBV7-2 and TRBJ2-7; D is uncertain. V was trimmed by 4 bases and J by 4 bases, leaving 11 bases between them. CDR3 length: 13 amino acids. Germline V gene data show CDR1 as SGHTA and CDR2 as FQGNSA. CDR3 DNA sequence: TGTGCCAGCAGCTCACCGAACTCATACGAGCAGTACTTC. Translation: CASSSPNSYEQYF.